This T cell receptor (beta chain) was recovered during a study of CD8+CD57+ T cells in acquired aplastic anemia. Study summary: DNA recovered from sorted CD4+ and CD8+ cells had a mean of about 3.5 ug. Study outcomes and limitations: Researchers report that twenty-nine CD8+ CDR3 sequences appeared in both patients and controls.

This clonotype was seen once. Antigen: not known. Profiling that covered TCR beta VDJ and CDR3 relied on genomic DNA as its template. A single record per CDR3 protein comes from TCRdb applying MiXCR to the reads. Counted here are 200,000 to 250,000 distinct CDR3 sequences, around 60% occurring once; the ten biggest clones make up 25% to 30%. The origin of this receptor is a human donor in good health. The sample was sorted CD4+, CD8+, or CD8+CD57+ T cells (not recorded which) from PBMCs.

CDR3 sequence (DNA): TGTGCCAGTATGATTACAGGGTCTGGGGCCAACGTCCTGACTTTC. Its translation: CASMITGSGANVLTF. The chain joins TRBV19 to TRBJ2-6; TRBD1 is a possible D gene (6 bases). CDR1 LNHDA and CDR2 SQIVND come from the germline V gene (reference sequence). V shed 7 bases and J shed 1 base, with 11 bases lying between them. This CDR3 comprises 15 residues.